The 27 T cell receptor beta chains presented below share a single source sample, sequenced in a study of beta chain features in type 1 diabetes. Expressed TCRB transcripts were sequenced after all isolated RNA was converted to cDNA. TCRdb's table, derived via immunoSEQ multiplex PCR, lists solely in-frame clones and lacks some. This table holds more than 250,000 clones, 24% found once. General study points: Across all four CD4+ subsets, people with type 1 diabetes showed modestly shorter TCRB CDR3s.

These receptors lack a known antigen. Material: naive CD4+ T cells from blood. The receptors come from a woman aged 30 to 39 with type 1 diabetes.

The chain joins TRBV6-5 to TRBJ1-2; TRBD1 matches 8 bases. The germline gives CDR1 MNHEY, CDR2 SVGAGI. The CDR3 sequence is 15 residues long. J lost 8 bases, V lost 0 bases, and 8 bases had no gene match. CDR3 sequence reads: CASSYSDQGAGGYTF. CDR3 coding DNA: TGTGCCAGCAGTTACTCAGACCAGGGGGCTGGAGGCTACACCTTC.

The chain joins TRBV30 to TRBJ2-7; TRBD1 matches at 8 bases. The CDR3 is made up of 12 amino acids. J lost 6 bases, V lost 1 base, and 2 bases had no gene match. Germline CDR1 GTSNPN, CDR2 SVGIG (reference sequence). The CDR3 here is CAWSETGVEQYF. For the CDR3, the DNA is TGTGCCTGGAGTGAGACAGGGGTCGAGCAGTACTTC.

This clone was counted a few times. The CDR3 DNA reads as TGCAGTGCTAGCCGGGAATACGAGCAGTACTTC. Protein: CSASREYEQYF. The V gene is TRBV20-1, the J gene TRBJ2-7, with D possibly TRBD2 on 5 matching bases. Germline V gene lookup returns CDR1 DFQATT and CDR2 SNEGSKA (reference sequence). Trimming took off 3 bases at V and 4 bases at J, with 7 bases between the two ends. The CDR3 is 11 residues long.

The V gene is TRBV29-1, the J gene TRBJ2-7; D is unresolved. Looked up from germline, CDR1 is SQVTM and CDR2 is ANQGSEA. The CDR3 covers 14 residues. Trimming pared 4 bases from V and 0 bases from J, leaving 13 bases between. CDR3 DNA: TGCAGCGTTGGCCTCGCGCCTAGCTCCTACGAGCAGTACTTC. This codes for CSVGLAPSSYEQYF.

This clone was seen only a few times. The chain joins TRBV7-2 to TRBJ2-3; 8 positions agree with TRBD2. The junction had 5 bases not matched to a gene; V was cut back by 1 base and J by 5 bases. Looked up from germline, CDR1 is SGHTA and CDR2 is FQGNSA. This CDR3 has 15 residues. The CDR3 spells CASSLVSSGRDTQYF. In nucleotides, the CDR3 is TGTGCCAGCAGCTTAGTTTCCAGCGGGAGAGATACGCAGTATTTT. Complete variable domain (other parts from reference TRBV7-2 and TRBJ2-3): GAGVSQSPSNKVTEKGKDVELRCDPISGHTALYWYRQSLGQGLEFLIYFQGNSAPDKSGLPSDRFSAERTGGSVSTLTIQRTQQEDSAVYLCASSLVSSGRDTQYFGPGTRLTVL.

The V call is TRBV15, the J call TRBJ2-1; TRBD1 might be the D (6 bases). The V end lost 6 bases, the J end lost 0 bases, and 27 bases lay between the germline ends. The germline CDR1 and CDR2 sequences are LNHNV and YYDKDF (reference sequence). CDR3 length: 20 amino acids. The DNA for the CDR3 is TGTGCCACCAGGCAGGTCCCCGGGACAAAAGCGACAAACTCCTACAATGAGCAGTTCTTC. It codes for CATRQVPGTKATNSYNEQFF.

V gene TRBV11-2 combines with J gene TRBJ2-4; TRBD2 matches at 7 bases. Trimming removed 5 bases from V and 4 bases from J; junction bases left unmatched: 8. This CDR3 spans 15 amino acids. Looked up from germline, CDR1 is SGHAT and CDR2 is FQNNGV. The CDR3 loop reads CASSLFREGKNIQYF. The CDR3 DNA sequence: TGTGCCAGCAGCCTATTTAGGGAGGGGAAAAACATTCAGTACTTC.

This rearrangement joins TRBV18 to TRBJ2-1; 12 bases line up with TRBD2. V was clipped by 4 bases and J by 8 bases; unmatched bases: 6. From germline, CDR1 is KGHSH and CDR2 LQKENI. The CDR3 has 15 amino acids. The CDR3 region has the DNA TGTGCCAGCTCACAACTAGCGGGAGGCCCCCATGAGCAGTTCTTC. As protein: CASSQLAGGPHEQFF.

This clone was detected a few times. The V and J genes are TRBV5-4 and TRBJ2-4; D might be TRBD1 (6 bases). This CDR3 comprises 14 residues. Between the trimmed V and J ends, which lost 3 bases and 5 bases, there was a span of 12 bases. CDR1 is SGHNT and CDR2 is YYREEE in the germline V gene (reference sequence). DNA for the CDR3: TGTGCCAGCAGCTCTAAGGGACAAGAAAACATTCAGTACTTC. Amino acids: CASSSKGQENIQYF.

The DNA of the CDR3 is TGTGCCAGCAGCGCGGGACAGGGTTCCTACGAGCAGTACTTC. Residues: CASSAGQGSYEQYF. J is TRBJ2-7 and V is TRBV7-3; TRBD1 matches at 9 bases. V was clipped by 5 bases and J by 1 base; unmatched bases: 3. Germline values: CDR1 SGHTA, CDR2 FQGTGA. The CDR3 spans 14 residues. The variable domain in full, completed from reference TRBV7-3 and TRBJ2-7, reads GAGVSQTPSNKVTEKGKYVELRCDPISGHTALYWYRQSLGQGPEFLIYFQGTGAADDSGLPNDRFFAVRPEGSVSTLKIQRTERGDSAVYLCASSAGQGSYEQYFGPGTRLTVT.

The J gene is TRBJ2-1, the V gene TRBV18, with D possibly matching TRBD2 (6 bases). Germline V CDR1 and CDR2: KGHSH, LQKENI. Trimming pared 6 bases from V and 3 bases from J, leaving 15 bases between. This CDR3 has 15 residues. The CDR3 loop is CASSPTRGNYNEQFF. The CDR3, as DNA: TGTGCCAGCTCTCCGACTAGGGGAAACTACAATGAGCAGTTCTTC.

This chain links TRBV29-1 with TRBJ2-1; 10 nucleotides align to TRBD2. V was clipped by 6 bases and J by 8 bases; unmatched bases: 7. CDR3 size: 13 residues. Germline CDR1 and CDR2: SQVTM and ANQGSEA. The CDR3 bases are TGCAGCGTCGAACTAGCGGGGATCGATGAGCAGTTCTTC. Amino acid sequence: CSVELAGIDEQFF.

This clone appeared a few times. J is TRBJ2-7 and V is TRBV30, with D perhaps TRBD1 (6 bases). V lost 3 bases and J 0 bases, leaving 6 bases between the germline ends. Germline CDR1 is GTSNPN and CDR2 is SVGIG (reference sequence). This CDR3 region has 12 residues. The CDR3 spells CAWRTGSYEQYF. DNA for the CDR3: TGTGCCTGGAGGACAGGCTCCTACGAGCAGTACTTC. The complete variable domain, with remaining parts taken from reference TRBV30 and TRBJ2-7, reads SQTIHQWPATLVQPVGSPLSLECTVEGTSNPNLYWYRQAAGRGLQLLFYSVGIGQISSEVPQNLSASRPQDRQFILSSKKLLLSDSGFYLCAWRTGSYEQYFGPGTRLTVT.

The V call is TRBV7-9, the J call TRBJ2-7; D might be TRBD2 (6 bases). Germline V gene lookup returns CDR1 SEHNR and CDR2 FQNEAQ (reference sequence). Trimming removed 5 bases at V and 6 bases at J, with 26 bases between. The CDR3 length is 17 residues. The CDR3 DNA follows: TGTGCCAGCAGCCCCCCCCGGACCAGCAGGACTACGAGCGAGCAGTACTTC. Protein product: CASSPPRTSRTTSEQYF.

This rearrangement joins TRBV6-5 to TRBJ1-2; 7 positions match TRBD1. The germline CDR1 and CDR2 sequences are MNHEY and SVGAGI. This CDR3 has 16 residues. The V and J ends lost 2 bases and 8 bases, in that order; junction bases with no gene match: 14. DNA for the CDR3: TGTGCCAGCAGTTACCAATTCGACAGGGTTATCTACGGCTACACCTTC. Translated: CASSYQFDRVIYGYTF.

V gene TRBV5-1 combines with J gene TRBJ2-1; D is perhaps TRBD2 (6 bases). The CDR3 contains 13 residues. The ends were cut back, 4 bases at V and 12 bases at J, with 17 bases in the middle. Germline loops: CDR1 SGHRS, CDR2 YFSETQ. The chain's CDR3 is CASSTMEGERQFF. DNA of the CDR3: TGCGCCAGCAGCACCATGGAGGGAGAAAGGCAGTTCTTC.

The table lists this clone with a few counts. The V and J genes are TRBV15 and TRBJ1-2, with a weak D call TRBD1 (5 bases). Germline CDR1 is LNHNV and CDR2 is YYDKDF (reference sequence). The CDR3 is 13 residues long. V lost 0 bases, J lost 4 bases, and 6 bases lay in between. For the CDR3, the DNA is TGTGCCACCAGCAGAGAGGGGGGCTATGGCTACACCTTC. It specifies CATSREGGYGYTF.

With respect to this clone: Other nucleotide sequences from this sample produce the same CDR3. The rearrangement links TRBV20-1 to TRBJ2-1; no clear D gene. The germline V gene encodes CDR1 DFQATT and CDR2 SNEGSKA (reference sequence). CDR3 size: 11 residues. The V gene lost 4 bases and the J gene lost 3 bases, with 4 bases spanning the gap. CDR3 protein: CSATYYNEQFF. In nucleotides, the CDR3 is TGCAGTGCTACCTACTACAATGAGCAGTTCTTC.

The chain couples TRBV30 to TRBJ2-1; D uncertain. V was pared by 0 bases and J by 10 bases, with 13 bases between. Per the germline V gene, CDR1 is GTSNPN and CDR2 is SVGIG (reference sequence). This CDR3 spans 13 amino acids. For the CDR3, the DNA is TGTGCCTGGAGTGTACGGGTGCGGCAAGAGCAGTTCTTC. Residues: CAWSVRVRQEQFF.

This chain uses TRBV5-1 with TRBJ1-2, with 7 bases fitting TRBD1. Germline assignment: CDR1 SGHRS and CDR2 YFSETQ. V gave up 0 bases and J gave up 6 bases; unmatched junction bases: 11. The CDR3 contains 16 residues. The DNA of the CDR3 is TGCGCCAGCAGCTTGGCCGAGAATAGGGGGCTAGATGGCTACACCTTC. As protein: CASSLAENRGLDGYTF.

This chain links TRBV30 with TRBJ2-1; 12 bases map to TRBD2. With V trimmed by 7 bases and J by 10 bases, 5 bases remained unmatched. The CDR3 consists of 12 residues. CDR1 is GTSNPN and CDR2 is SVGIG in the germline V gene (reference sequence). DNA of the CDR3: TGTGCCTTCGGACTAGCGGGATACGAGCAGTTCTTC. Amino acids: CAFGLAGYEQFF.

This clone was counted a few times. This sequence joins TRBV5-1 and TRBJ2-5; weak D call: TRBD2 (6 bases). From germline, CDR1 is SGHRS and CDR2 YFSETQ. The length of the CDR3 is 13 residues. Between the trimmed V and J ends, which lost 1 base and 5 bases, there was a span of 9 bases. CDR3: CASSLSGFETQYF. In DNA form, the CDR3 reads TGCGCCAGCAGCTTGAGCGGGTTTGAGACCCAGTACTTC.

Only a few counts were recorded for this clone. The chain employs TRBV7-9 and TRBJ1-3; perhaps TRBD1 as D (6 bases). This CDR3 region has 16 residues. Germline-derived CDR1 and CDR2 are SEHNR and FQNEAQ (reference sequence). V was trimmed by 5 bases and J by 0 bases, leaving 14 bases between them. The CDR3: CASSLLGQSSGNTIYF. CDR3 bases: TGTGCCAGCAGCCTGCTAGGACAGAGCTCTGGAAACACCATATATTTT.

The gene calls are TRBV4-2 and TRBJ2-7; 8 positions match TRBD2. Germline V gene lookup returns CDR1 LGHNA and CDR2 YNFKEQ. Trimming at V came to 3 bases and at J to 0 bases, leaving 7 bases not matched to a gene. The CDR3 spans 16 residues. The CDR3 region has the DNA TGTGCCAGCAGCCATATTAGCGGGGCGAGCTCCTACGAGCAGTACTTC. Encoded protein: CASSHISGASSYEQYF.

This clone has more than one count but fewer than ten. The chain couples TRBV28 to TRBJ2-5, with TRBD1 matching 8 bases. The CDR3 consists of 15 residues. V trimming: 5 bases; J trimming: 4 bases; junction bases outside the gene matches: 9. The germline V gene encodes CDR1 MDHEN and CDR2 SYDVKM. CDR3 sequence (DNA): TGTGCCAGCAGTGGTGGACAGGGTTGGGGAGAGACCCAGTACTTC. Translating it yields CASSGGQGWGETQYF.

This clone was detected a few times. V gene TRBV30 combines with J gene TRBJ1-2, with a tentative D call TRBD1 (5 bases). This CDR3 is 17 amino acids long. In germline, CDR1 is GTSNPN, CDR2 SVGIG (reference sequence). V was trimmed by 6 bases and J by 4 bases, leaving 27 bases between them. The CDR3 here is CACLGGALRALIYGYTF. The CDR3 DNA follows: TGTGCCTGCCTCGGAGGGGCGCTTCGCGCGCTTATCTATGGCTACACCTTC. The full variable domain, in which reference TRBV30 and TRBJ1-2 provide the parts outside the CDR3, is SQTIHQWPATLVQPVGSPLSLECTVEGTSNPNLYWYRQAAGRGLQLLFYSVGIGQISSEVPQNLSASRPQDRQFILSSKKLLLSDSGFYLCACLGGALRALIYGYTFGSGTRLTVV.

As concerns this clone: The junction departs from the called germline gene at one end, perhaps through a read error. The chain recombines TRBV7-9 with TRBJ1-2; perhaps TRBD1 as D (6 bases). Germline V CDR1 and CDR2: SEHNR, FQNEAQ (reference sequence). CDR3 length: 11 amino acids. CDR3 in amino acids: CASRDTGFLAF. CDR3 nucleotide sequence: TGTGCCAGCAGGGACACAGGGTTCTTAGCCTTC.